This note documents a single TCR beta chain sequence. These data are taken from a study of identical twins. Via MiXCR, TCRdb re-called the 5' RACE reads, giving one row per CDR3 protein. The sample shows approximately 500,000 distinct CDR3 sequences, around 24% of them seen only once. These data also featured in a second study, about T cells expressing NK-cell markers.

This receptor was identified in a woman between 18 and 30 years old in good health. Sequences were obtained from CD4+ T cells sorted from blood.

This CDR3 is CASSVRGVNTDTQYF. CDR3 sequence (DNA): TGTGCCAGCAGCGTCAGGGGTGTCAACACAGATACGCAGTATTTT. The J gene is TRBJ2-3, the V gene TRBV9, with D perhaps TRBD1 (6 bases). CDR1 and CDR2 (germline): SGDLS, YYNGEE. CDR3 size: 15 residues. The ends were cut back, 2 bases at V and 2 bases at J, with 12 bases in the middle.